This T cell receptor beta chain was identified in a study of blood T cell repertoires in COVID-19 (TCRdb year 2020). About the full investigation: The collaborator samples originated in the United States, Italy and Spain and spanned the acute and convalescent phases of COVID-19. The prospective study material was composed of cDNA or gDNA derived from T cells, B-cell-depleted T cells, or PBMCs. Deeply sampled blood TCRbeta repertoires from subjects exposed to, actively infected with, or recovered from COVID-19 were included in the dataset. A freely available public database, intended as a resource for researchers studying the immune response to SARS-CoV-2, is where the repertoires were released. Samples came from the ongoing ImmuneRACE study (first 160 participants) plus 1,254 subjects from 6 global collaborators. A de-identified subject ID, COVID-19 status, age in years and sex were almost always included in the sample metadata. Where HLA class I and class II types were available, the types were taken from metadata supplied by the sample provider, not from assay-based typing. The paper as a whole reports these results and caveats: The amount of clinical and demographic metadata varied by source and participant and was provided uncurated.

The immunoSEQ Assay, a bias-controlled multiplex PCR, was used to amplify TCRbeta CDR3 regions from genomic DNA. In the original analysis: The number of nucleated cells in each sample was estimated from the amplification of reference gene primers within the assay. To quantify the absolute abundance of each unique TCRbeta CDR3 rearrangement, sequence reads were collapsed and filtered. For each sample, productive Simpson clonality was calculated as the square root of Simpson's diversity index over productive rearrangements. Not all clones reach the TCRdb copy of this immuneACCESS table, which keeps in-frame sequences only. Checked studies attribute under half of the gap to unresolved V genes and leave the rest unexplained. V and J calls and clone size are given by that table; D and trimming were obtained from the DNA. This sample comprises around 62,000 clones, almost 85% of them detected only once. Approximately 23% of the sample belongs to the ten largest clones.

Regarding this clone: Its antigen specificity is not known. No clone much larger than this one lies a single base away; base qualities are absent.

Whole blood was collected in K2EDTA tubes by collaborating institutions according to the institutions' own protocols. For TCRbeta analysis, collaborators shipped samples as frozen whole blood, isolated PBMCs, or DNA extracted from either of those sample types. The sample comprised peripheral blood. The clonotype comes from a man aged 45-60 years with acute or convalescent COVID-19.

The CDR3 has the sequence CASSWSSYEQYV. The bases read TGTGCCAGCAGCTGGAGCTCCTACGAGCAGTACGTC. The V and J segments used are TRBV5-6 and TRBJ2-7, with no confident D gene call. In the germline V gene, CDR1 corresponds to SGHDT and CDR2 to YYEEEE. There are 12 amino acids in the CDR3, from cysteine to valine inclusive. Only the CDR3 DNA stays, 36 bases, in frame from base 1. Trimming at the junction amounts to 3 bases on V and 0 bases on J, and the germline ends lie 4 bases apart.